Listed here are 12 T cell receptor beta chains from one sample, sequenced in a study of response to subunit inactivated influenza vaccine. TCRdb itself ran the RT-PCR reads through MiXCR, one entry per CDR3 protein. The data show approximately 170,000 distinct CDR3 sequences, with 9.5% to 15% seen just once and about 29% held by the top ten. These data also featured in a second study, about T cells expressing NK-cell markers. In that study: TCR beta cDNA was generated via 5'RACE template switching incorporating UMIs.

The sequencing used CD8+ T cells sorted from PBMCs, collected 11 to 12 days after vaccination. The receptors shown here come from a man over 45 who received an inactivated influenza vaccine.

V gene TRBV6-5 combines with J gene TRBJ2-2; D gene ambiguous. V dropped 0 bases and J dropped 4 bases, with 12 bases sitting between them. Germline assignment: CDR1 MNHEY and CDR2 SVGAGI. The CDR3 spans 16 residues. CDR3 protein: CASSYSSGPFTGELFF. For the CDR3, the DNA is TGTGCCAGCAGTTACTCATCAGGCCCATTCACCGGGGAGCTGTTTTTT.

This clonotype was counted a few times. V is TRBV28 and J is TRBJ2-6; 9 bases line up with TRBD1. This CDR3 has 18 residues. Germline values: CDR1 MDHEN, CDR2 SYDVKM. Trimming removed 6 bases from V and 4 bases from J; junction bases left unmatched: 13. The CDR3 DNA reads as TGTGCCAGCAGCTGGGGGACAGGGTCTGAGTTGGGGGCCAACGTCCTGACTTTC. Residues: CASSWGTGSELGANVLTF.

This clonotype came up a few times. The CDR3: CASRGQDRGSTDTQYF. Written as DNA, the CDR3 is TGTGCCAGCAGAGGACAAGACAGGGGCTCCACAGATACGCAGTATTTT. The chain combines TRBV6-1 with TRBJ2-3; 8 nucleotides agree with TRBD1. Unmatched junction bases numbered 10, after V lost 6 bases and J lost 2 bases. The CDR3 has 16 amino acids. Germline CDR1 reads MNHNS; CDR2 reads SASEGT.

This clonotype showed up many times. In DNA form, the CDR3 reads TGTGCCAGCAGTGACTCGGGGACAGGGGACCTCAATGAGCAGTTCTTC. As protein: CASSDSGTGDLNEQFF. The chain employs TRBV6-4 and TRBJ2-1; 10 nucleotides line up with TRBD1. Per germline, CDR1 MRHNA and CDR2 SNTAGT. CDR3 length: 16 residues. V lost 0 bases and J lost 6; bases outside the gene matches: 5.

This sequence joins TRBV24-1 and TRBJ1-6, with 8 bases lining up with TRBD1. V lost 4 bases to trimming and J lost 0 bases; unmatched junction nucleotides: 13. CDR1 KGHDR and CDR2 SFDVKD come from the germline V gene. CDR3 length equals 20 residues. The CDR3 loop reads CATSDLLDRVPSSYNSPLHF. For the CDR3, the DNA is TGTGCCACCAGTGACCTACTGGACAGGGTCCCAAGCTCCTATAATTCACCCCTCCACTTT.

This clonotype has only a few counts. The chain combines TRBV7-6 with TRBJ2-6; D possibly corresponds to TRBD1 (6 bases). V shed 1 base and J shed 4 bases, with 17 bases lying between them. The germline V gene encodes CDR1 SGHVS and CDR2 FNYEAQ. This CDR3 spans 18 amino acids. The CDR3 spells CASSLDRQAVEGANVLTF. CDR3 bases: TGTGCCAGCAGCTTAGACCGACAGGCTGTTGAAGGGGCCAACGTCCTGACTTTC.

The chain couples TRBV13 to TRBJ1-2; the D gene is possibly TRBD1 (5 bases). Trimming took off 4 bases at V and 4 bases at J, with 19 bases between the two ends. Germline CDR1 is PRHDT and CDR2 is FYEKMQ (reference sequence). This CDR3 has 16 amino acids. The CDR3 is CASSSNLQAATYGYTF. The CDR3 DNA follows: TGTGCCAGCAGCTCTAACCTACAGGCTGCCACCTATGGCTACACCTTC. The entire variable domain, with the rest obtained from reference TRBV13 and TRBJ1-2, is as follows: AAGVIQSPRHLIKEKRETATLKCYPIPRHDTVYWYQQGPGQDPQFLISFYEKMQSDKGSIPDRFSAQQFSDYHSELNMSSLELGDSALYFCASSSNLQAATYGYTFGSGTRLTVV.

This clonotype was picked up a small number of times. The chain has TRBV28 and TRBJ1-1; D is unclear. Germline loops: CDR1 MDHEN, CDR2 SYDVKM. The CDR3 extends over 12 amino acids. The V and J ends lost 9 bases and 1 base respectively, with 9 bases between them. CDR3 sequence (DNA): TGTGCCAGTAAGGACGGGAACACTGAAGCTTTCTTT. Translation: CASKDGNTEAFF.

This clonotype showed up just a few times. The chain joins TRBV9 to TRBJ2-5; TRBD2 matches at 10 bases. The CDR3 loop spans 16 amino acids. After removal of 0 bases from V and 1 base from J, the junction contained 3 bases not matched to a gene. CDR1 and CDR2 (germline): SGDLS, YYNGEE. The CDR3: CASSVETSGPQETQYF. DNA of the CDR3: TGTGCCAGCAGCGTAGAGACTAGCGGGCCCCAAGAGACCCAGTACTTC.

This clonotype was found a few times. The chain links TRBV28 to TRBJ2-2; 8 bases are a match to TRBD2. V lost 1 base, J lost 6 bases, and 1 base stayed unmatched. Germline CDR1 and CDR2: MDHEN and SYDVKM. This CDR3 comprises 14 residues. The CDR3 DNA follows: TGTGCCAGCAGTTTATTAGCGGGATCCGGGGAGCTGTTTTTT. This translates into CASSLLAGSGELFF.

The rearrangement uses TRBV6-2 or TRBV6-3 and TRBJ2-1, with 7 nucleotides matching TRBD2. Germline V lookup: CDR1 MNHEY, CDR2 SVGEGT. The CDR3 sequence is 18 residues long. Trimming cost V 4 bases and J 6 bases; bases outside gene matches: 18. The CDR3 DNA is TGTGCCAGCAGTTTCCTACCCCTCATGAGAGCGGGGAGCAATGAGCAGTTCTTC. Residues: CASSFLPLMRAGSNEQFF.

This clonotype has at least ten counts. The chain recombines TRBV12-3 or TRBV12-4 with TRBJ2-5, with D perhaps TRBD1 (6 bases). The CDR3 is made up of 14 amino acids. V was trimmed by 7 bases and J by 4 bases, leaving 16 bases between them. The CDR3 DNA follows: TGTGCCAGCACCGAGACAGGTGTTAGAGAGACCCAGTACTTC. It specifies CASTETGVRETQYF.